The rows below give T cell receptor beta chains drawn from one sample of a study of T cell responses to AZD1222 COVID-19 vaccine. Data came from immunoSEQ multiplex PCR; TCRdb stores just in-frame clones and leaves some out. The table lists 150,000 to 200,000 clones, approximately 90% of them singletons. Sample: peripheral blood, taken 28 days after the second AZD1222 dose. Receptor source: an adult who received the AZD1222 COVID-19 vaccine. CDR3s include the opening cysteine and the closing phenylalanine or tryptophan. The D gene is left open where the match is weak. Clone size, where shown, is once, few, many, or a class for clones that have expanded.

D gene,clone size,V gene,J gene,CDR3 protein,CDR3 DNA
TRBD1,once,TRBV28,TRBJ2-7,CATGTGYEQYF,TGTGCCACGGGGACAGGGTACGAGCAGTACTTC
-,-,TRBV7-9,TRBJ2-6,CASSFSWSGANVLTF,TGTGCCAGCAGCTTTTCGTGGTCCGGGGCCAACGTCCTGACTTTC
TRBD1,-,TRBV3-1/TRBV3-2,TRBJ1-1,CASSRTGEGEAFF,TGTGCCAGCAGCCGGACAGGGGAGGGTGAAGCTTTCTTT
-,-,TRBV9,TRBJ2-5,CASSVIGGKETQYF,TGTGCCAGCAGCGTAATAGGGGGTAAAGAGACCCAGTACTTC
-,once,TRBV20-1,TRBJ2-4,CSARLDIQYF,TGCAGTGCTCGCCTAGACATTCAGTACTTC
-,-,TRBV2,TRBJ2-1,CASRTLRGRREQFF,TGTGCCAGCAGGACCCTGAGGGGTCGGAGGGAGCAGTTCTTC
-,-,TRBV28,TRBJ2-3,CASSGEQADTQYF,TGTGCCAGCAGTGGGGAACAGGCGGACACGCAGTATTTT
TRBD1,-,TRBV7-3,TRBJ1-6,CASSLLSAGTGGSPLHF,TGTGCCAGCAGCTTACTGTCTGCCGGGACAGGGGGATCACCCCTCCACTTT
-,once,TRBV9,TRBJ2-3,CASSVGRVSTDTQYF,TGTGCCAGCAGCGTAGGCAGGGTGAGCACAGATACGCAGTATTTT
TRBD1,-,TRBV6-6,TRBJ1-5,CASSPPQGKAQPQHF,TGTGCCAGCAGCCCACCACAGGGGAAGGCTCAGCCCCAGCATTTT
-,-,TRBV7-2,TRBJ2-6,CASSFDGANVLTF,TGTGCCAGCAGCTTTGATGGGGCCAACGTCCTGACTTTC
-,-,TRBV6-5,TRBJ2-1,CASSYGAPVQFF,TGTGCCAGCAGTTACGGCGCGCCCGTGCAGTTCTTC
-,-,TRBV15,TRBJ2-5,CATSRDYSSQETQYF,TGTGCCACCAGCAGAGATTATAGCAGCCAGGAGACCCAGTACTTC
TRBD1,-,TRBV5-6,TRBJ2-4,CASSFGSGTGQYF,TGTGCCAGCAGCTTTGGCTCCGGGACAGGGCAGTACTTC
-,-,TRBV13,TRBJ2-5,CASSADRIQETQYF,TGTGCCAGCAGCGCCGACAGGATCCAAGAGACCCAGTACTTC
TRBD1,-,TRBV19,TRBJ1-5,CASKGRGQGHQPQHF,TGTGCCAGTAAGGGTCGGGGACAGGGTCATCAGCCCCAGCATTTT
-,-,TRBV28,TRBJ1-6,CASSFRGIDSPLHF,TGTGCCAGCAGTTTCAGGGGCATTGATTCACCCCTCCACTTT
-,-,TRBV30,TRBJ1-1,CALGTMGSTITEAFF,TGTGCCTTAGGGACAATGGGTTCAACTATCACTGAAGCTTTCTTT
-,-,TRBV6-2/TRBV6-3,TRBJ1-1,CASSLARNTEAFF,TGTGCCAGCAGTTTGGCCCGGAACACTGAAGCTTTCTTT
TRBD2,-,TRBV7-2,TRBJ2-7,CASTPLGGSAEEQYF,TGTGCCAGCACCCCACTGGGCGGGAGTGCGGAAGAGCAGTACTTC
-,-,TRBV10-3,TRBJ1-3,CAIRDGYSGNTIYF,TGTGCCATCAGGGACGGCTACTCTGGAAACACCATATATTTT
-,-,TRBV25-1,TRBJ2-2,CASSEGGRDTGELFF,TGTGCCAGCAGTGAGGGGGGTCGGGACACCGGGGAGCTGTTTTTT
TRBD2,-,TRBV6-6,TRBJ2-6,CASSRREGRDFISGANVLTF,TGTGCCAGCAGTCGGAGGGAGGGCCGGGACTTCATCTCTGGGGCCAACGTCCTGACTTTC
-,-,TRBV5-4,TRBJ1-3,CASKTEITGNTIYF,TGTGCCAGCAAGACGGAGATTACTGGAAACACCATATATTTT
-,-,TRBV7-8,TRBJ1-1,CASSLEGRRGEAFF,TGTGCCAGCAGCTTAGAGGGCCGAAGGGGTGAAGCTTTCTTT
-,-,TRBV10-3,TRBJ2-7,CATQGQPYEQYF,TGTGCCACACAAGGACAGCCCTACGAGCAGTACTTC
TRBD1,-,TRBV7-9,TRBJ1-2,CASSKSPGQGRFYGYTF,TGTGCCAGCAGCAAATCCCCGGGACAGGGCCGATTCTATGGCTACACCTTC
-,-,TRBV3-1/TRBV3-2,TRBJ2-1,CASSQDVRKQFF,TGTGCCAGCAGCCAAGATGTCAGAAAGCAGTTCTTC
-,-,TRBV19,TRBJ2-3,CASSTDTQYF,TGTGCCAGTAGTACAGATACGCAGTATTTT
-,once,TRBV12-3/TRBV12-4,TRBJ2-1,CASTEFNEQFF,TGTGCCAGTACAGAGTTCAATGAGCAGTTCTTC
TRBD1,-,TRBV18,TRBJ2-1,CASSTGQGSYNEQFF,TGTGCCAGCTCTACGGGACAGGGTTCTTACAATGAGCAGTTCTTC
-,-,TRBV4-3,TRBJ1-2,CASSQAGYYGYTF,TGCGCCAGCAGCCAAGCAGGATACTATGGCTACACCTTC
-,-,TRBV5-4,TRBJ1-1,CASALATNTEAFF,TGTGCCAGCGCTCTCGCGACGAACACTGAAGCTTTCTTT
TRBD1,-,TRBV10-2,TRBJ2-6,CASRDRVFGTGANVLTF,TGCGCCAGCCGGGACAGGGTTTTTGGGACTGGGGCCAACGTCCTGACTTTC
TRBD1,-,TRBV27,TRBJ2-2,CASGTGSSGELFF,TGTGCCAGCGGGACAGGGTCTTCCGGGGAGCTGTTTTTT
-,-,TRBV19,TRBJ2-5,CASSIGGRGGETQYF,TGTGCCAGTAGTATAGGCGGCAGGGGTGGGGAGACCCAGTACTTC
-,-,TRBV4-3,TRBJ2-5,CASSQTQGVETQYF,TGCGCCAGCAGCCAAACTCAGGGAGTAGAGACCCAGTACTTC
-,-,TRBV9,TRBJ2-1,CASRSGARSPNEQFF,TGTGCCAGCAGGTCAGGTGCCAGATCCCCCAATGAGCAGTTCTTC